Sequencing of this T cell receptor beta chain was carried out in a study of identical twins. Trimming removed 2 bases from V and 7 bases from J, with 18 bases in between. Germline-derived CDR1 and CDR2 are SGHRS and YFSETQ. The length of the CDR3 is 16 residues. Template switching added a universal primer site; cDNA carried unique molecular identifiers. TCRdb analysed the 5' RACE reads with MiXCR anew, one entry per CDR3 protein. The repertoire holds some 730,000 distinct CDR3 sequences, over 15% seen once, with under 15% in the top ten. The sample also formed part of further work on T cells expressing NK-cell markers.

This TCR was recovered from a young woman in good health. The sequenced material came from PBMCs. The chain joins TRBV5-1 to TRBJ1-4; unclear D gene. In DNA, the CDR3 is TGCGCCAGCAGCTTCACCGGCGGGGAGTACAGTGAAAAACTGTTTTTT. It yields the protein CASSFTGGEYSEKLFF.